The 28 T cell receptor beta chains in this list originate from one sample, sequenced in a study of CD8+CD57+ T cells in acquired aplastic anemia. Template material for TCR beta VDJ and CDR3 profiling consisted of genomic DNA. TCRdb analysed the reads with MiXCR anew, one entry per CDR3 protein. The sample carries 150,000 to 200,000 distinct CDR3 sequences, 45% to 60% recorded once. Whoever was chosen for sequencing had shown CD8+CD57+ cell expansion by flow cytometry. The sequenced sample consisted of sorted CD4+, CD8+, or CD8+CD57+ T cells (not recorded which) from PBMCs. The receptors were gathered from a human donor with aplastic anemia.

The chain uses TRBV18 and TRBJ1-3; D is ambiguous. Trimming removed 3 bases from V and 4 bases from J, with 10 bases in between. CDR3 length: 14 residues. Germline assignment: CDR1 KGHSH and CDR2 LQKENI. CDR3 nucleotides: TGTGCCAGCTCACCGGCGAGATCCGGAAACACCATATATTTT. Its protein product is CASSPARSGNTIYF.

The rearrangement uses TRBV24-1 and TRBJ2-1; 7 bases align to TRBD2. The J segment lost 8 bases and the V segment lost 6 bases, leaving 12 bases of the junction unmatched. CDR3 length: 15 residues. In germline, CDR1 is KGHDR, CDR2 SFDVKD. CDR3 DNA sequence: TGTGCCACCAGTCATCCCGGAAGGGAGGGCTATGAGCAGTTCTTC. Amino acid sequence: CATSHPGREGYEQFF.

The chain has TRBV28 and TRBJ2-7; possibly TRBD2 for D (6 bases). Between the trimmed V and J ends, which lost 8 bases and 0 bases, there was a span of 17 bases. CDR3 size: 15 residues. Germline V gives CDR1 MDHEN, CDR2 SYDVKM. The CDR3 reads CASSPSAGSSYEQYF. CDR3 in DNA: TGTGCCAGCTCACCTTCAGCGGGCAGCTCCTACGAGCAGTACTTC.

V usage is TRBV5-1 and J usage is TRBJ2-2; 8 bases fit TRBD2. In germline, CDR1 is SGHRS, CDR2 YFSETQ. The CDR3 loop spans 15 amino acids. J gave up 7 bases and V 7 bases, and 12 bases lay outside the gene matches. In nucleotides, the CDR3 is TGCGCCAGCGGCTCCATAGCGGGGTCTAGCGGGGAGCTGTTTTTT. Translation gives CASGSIAGSSGELFF.

The V gene is TRBV7-9, the J gene TRBJ2-3, with D possibly TRBD1 on 7 matching bases. The CDR3 loop spans 11 amino acids. V lost 8 bases and J lost 9, with 12 bases in between. Germline lookup yields CDR1 SEHNR and CDR2 FQNEAQ (reference sequence). For the CDR3, the DNA is TGTGCCAGCCGGCAGGGGGGCACGCAGTATTTT. This sequence encodes CASRQGGTQYF.

This clonotype was seen more than once but under ten times. DNA of the CDR3: TGCGCCAGCCCGGTGGTCTTAGCGGGAGACGAGCAGTACTTC. As protein: CASPVVLAGDEQYF. This chain uses TRBV10-1 with TRBJ2-7, with 9 bases fitting TRBD2. The CDR3 spans 14 residues. With 8 bases clipped from V and 5 bases from J, the junction kept 10 bases outside the gene matches. Germline CDR1 and CDR2: WNHNN and SYGVQD (reference sequence).

The chain uses TRBV7-2 and TRBJ2-5, with D possibly TRBD1 on 5 matching bases. The end of the DNA aligns better with TRBJ2-7, so the J call may be wrong. Germline CDR1 SGHTA, CDR2 FQGNSA. This CDR3 region has 15 residues. The CDR3 DNA follows: TGTGCCAGCAGCTTAAATCAAGGGGCCGCCTACGAGCAGTACTTC. This translates into CASSLNQGAAYEQYF.

This sequence joins TRBV6-1 and TRBJ2-5, with a tentative D call TRBD1 (5 bases). Trimming removed 0 bases from V and 4 bases from J, with 9 bases in between. CDR1 and CDR2 (germline): MNHNS, SASEGT. This CDR3 is 14 amino acids long. CDR3 sequence reads: CASSEARATETQYF. In DNA, the CDR3 is TGTGCCAGCAGTGAAGCCAGGGCGACAGAGACCCAGTACTTC.

CDR3 loop: CASSSRVRYEQYF. CDR3 nucleotide sequence: TGTGCCAGCAGTTCCCGGGTGAGGTACGAGCAGTACTTC. This chain connects TRBV12-3 or TRBV12-4 to TRBJ2-7; D not certain. V was clipped by 4 bases and J by 4 bases, with 11 bases between them. The CDR3 length is 13 residues.

This clonotype was found a few times. The J gene is TRBJ2-2, the V gene TRBV10-3; 16 bases agree with TRBD2. The V gene's germline CDR1 is ENHRY and CDR2 SYGVKD. The CDR3 sequence is 17 residues long. With V trimmed by 7 bases and J by 4 bases, 6 bases remained unmatched. CDR3 DNA: TGTGCCATCACTGGGACTAGCGGGGGGGCCGGCACCGGGGAGCTGTTTTTT. Translating gives CAITGTSGGAGTGELFF.

Many counts were recorded for this clonotype. The V and J genes are TRBV5-1 and TRBJ2-2, with D unresolved. V lost 4 bases to trimming and J lost 5 bases, with 15 bases between them. This CDR3 spans 15 amino acids. Looked up from germline, CDR1 is SGHRS and CDR2 is YFSETQ. DNA of the CDR3: TGCGCCAGCAGCCTCATCGGTATAGGTACCGGGGAGCTGTTTTTT. The encoded protein is CASSLIGIGTGELFF.

The chain couples TRBV25-1 to TRBJ1-1, with 7 bases matching TRBD1. CDR3 size: 13 residues. The germline CDR1 and CDR2 sequences are MGHDK and SYGVNS. Trimming at V came to 7 bases and at J to 4 bases, leaving 6 bases not matched to a gene. The CDR3: CASMSGGVTEAFF. The CDR3 DNA sequence: TGTGCCAGCATGTCAGGGGGAGTCACTGAAGCTTTCTTT.

Many counts were recorded for this clonotype. The V call is TRBV20-1, the J call TRBJ2-1; TRBD2 matches at 7 bases. Germline V gene data show CDR1 as DFQATT and CDR2 as SNEGSKA (reference sequence). This CDR3 contains 16 residues. V gave up 7 bases and J gave up 5 bases; unmatched junction bases: 17. CDR3 protein: CSVFGRGPSGNNEQFF. DNA for the CDR3: TGCAGTGTTTTTGGAAGAGGACCTAGCGGCAACAATGAGCAGTTCTTC.

For the CDR3, the DNA is TGTGCAGGGGGGTCCCTAAGCAATCAGCCCCAGCATTTT. Protein product: CAGGSLSNQPQHF. The J gene is TRBJ1-5, the V gene TRBV19; D possibly corresponds to TRBD1 (6 bases). Looked up from germline, CDR1 is LNHDA and CDR2 is SQIVND (reference sequence). The CDR3 is 13 amino acids.

This clonotype showed up many times. The CDR3 bases are TGTGCCAGCAGCGTACAAGACACCGGGGAGCTGTTTTTT. Its protein product is CASSVQDTGELFF. The V gene is TRBV9, the J gene TRBJ2-2; D uncertain. The length of the CDR3 is 13 residues. Per the germline V gene, CDR1 is SGDLS and CDR2 is YYNGEE. V was pared by 1 base and J by 3 bases, with 4 bases between.

This clonotype was seen many times. The chain carries TRBV5-4 and TRBJ2-3; no definite D call. CDR3 length equals 16 residues. Looked up from germline, CDR1 is SGHNT and CDR2 is YYREEE (reference sequence). V lost 4 bases, J lost 2 bases, and 17 bases lay in between. CDR3 region: CASSPAEKGFTDTQYF. The CDR3, as DNA: TGTGCCAGCAGCCCGGCAGAAAAGGGTTTCACAGATACGCAGTATTTT.

The genes are TRBV2 and TRBJ1-2; the D gene is possibly TRBD1 (5 bases). The CDR3 consists of 13 residues. The V gene's germline CDR1 is SNHLY and CDR2 FYNNEI. V shed 3 bases and J shed 4 bases, with 9 bases lying between them. In DNA form, the CDR3 reads TGTGCCAGCAGTGACGAAGGGGTCTATGGCTACACCTTC. Residues: CASSDEGVYGYTF. Using reference TRBV2 and TRBJ1-2 for the parts outside the CDR3, the full variable domain is EPEVTQTPSHQVTQMGQEVILRCVPISNHLYFYWYRQILGQKVEFLVSFYNNEISEKSEIFDDQFSVERPDGSNFTLKIRSTKLEDSAMYFCASSDEGVYGYTFGSGTRLTVV.

This clonotype was detected ten times or more. The gene calls are TRBV6-6 and TRBJ1-5; TRBD1 might be the D (6 bases). V lost 8 bases and J lost 3, with 14 bases in between. The length of the CDR3 is 14 residues. CDR1 is MNHNY, CDR2 SVGAGI, per germline (reference sequence). The CDR3 coding sequence is TGTGCCAGCGCCCACGGACAGCTCAATCAGCCCCAGCATTTT. Its protein product is CASAHGQLNQPQHF.

This clonotype turned up a few times. This chain links TRBV7-8 with TRBJ2-7; TRBD1 is a possible D gene (6 bases). There are 13 residues in the CDR3. V was cut by 3 bases and J by 2 bases, with 8 bases left in between. Germline values: CDR1 SGHVS, CDR2 FQNEAQ. The CDR3 loop reads CASSLDSTYEQYF. The CDR3 DNA sequence: TGTGCCAGCAGCTTGGACAGCACCTACGAGCAGTACTTC. The complete variable domain, with remaining parts taken from reference TRBV7-8 and TRBJ2-7, reads GAGVSQSPRYKVAKRGQDVALRCDPISGHVSLFWYQQALGQGPEFLTYFQNEAQLDKSGLPSDRFFAERPEGSVSTLKIQRTQQEDSAVYLCASSLDSTYEQYFGPGTRLTVT.

V usage is TRBV2 and J usage is TRBJ2-7; no definite D call. V gave up 4 bases and J gave up 9 bases, with 7 bases separating them. Germline V lookup: CDR1 SNHLY, CDR2 FYNNEI. This CDR3 region has 10 residues. The CDR3 DNA sequence: TGTGCCAGCAGTGGGGGTCGGCAGTACTTC. Protein product: CASSGGRQYF.

The chain has TRBV7-3 and TRBJ1-1, with 8 nucleotides matching TRBD1. Trimming at V came to 5 bases and at J to 5 bases, leaving 7 bases not matched to a gene. Germline V gene sequence: CDR1 SGHTA, CDR2 FQGTGA. The CDR3 extends over 14 amino acids. CDR3 protein: CASSPGQGWTEAFF. As DNA, the CDR3 is TGTGCCAGCAGCCCAGGACAGGGTTGGACTGAAGCTTTCTTT. The complete variable domain, with remaining parts taken from reference TRBV7-3 and TRBJ1-1, reads GAGVSQTPSNKVTEKGKYVELRCDPISGHTALYWYRQSLGQGPEFLIYFQGTGAADDSGLPNDRFFAVRPEGSVSTLKIQRTERGDSAVYLCASSPGQGWTEAFFGQGTRLTVV.

Regarding this clonotype: A single base separates this from a much larger clone, so it may be a read error. Since no conserved phenylalanine or tryptophan closes the CDR3, a read error is the likely cause. The chain carries TRBV11-2 and TRBJ2-2; TRBD2 might be the D (6 bases). Germline loops: CDR1 SGHAT, CDR2 FQNNGV. Trimming stripped 4 bases from V and 1 base from J, with 22 bases between. The CDR3 has 19 residues. The DNA of the CDR3 is TGTGCCAGCAGCTCCTCTAGCGTGTGGGCCCCGCTGAACACCGGGGAGCTGTTTCTT. Protein: CASSSSSVWAPLNTGELFL.

The sample holds many counts of this clonotype. The chain joins TRBV25-1 to TRBJ1-6; TRBD1 aligns across 7 bases. J lost 6 bases, V lost 4 bases, and 9 bases had no gene match. Germline CDR1 MGHDK, CDR2 SYGVNS. The CDR3 covers 16 residues. The CDR3 protein is CASSGTGPEFNSPLHF. DNA for the CDR3: TGTGCCAGCAGTGGGACAGGCCCGGAGTTTAATTCACCCCTCCACTTT.

The chain carries TRBV29-1 and TRBJ2-7; D tentatively fits TRBD1 or TRBD2 (5 bases each). Germline V CDR1 and CDR2: SQVTM, ANQGSEA. This CDR3 region has 14 residues. Trimming shortened V by 3 bases and J by 2 bases, and 14 bases separated the two germline ends. The CDR3 DNA follows: TGCAGCGTTGAGGCCGGGGCCAGACCCTACGAGCAGTACTTC. Its protein is CSVEAGARPYEQYF.

The chain links TRBV11-1 to TRBJ2-3; 14 nucleotides match TRBD2. V trimming: 4 bases; J trimming: 4 bases; junction bases outside the gene matches: 4. Germline CDR1 and CDR2: SGHAT and FQDESV (reference sequence). The CDR3 is made up of 16 amino acids. This chain's CDR3 is CASSSGLAGVADTQYF. CDR3 nucleotides: TGTGCCAGCAGCTCGGGACTAGCGGGAGTGGCAGATACGCAGTATTTT.

This clonotype was counted at least ten times. The gene calls are TRBV9 and TRBJ1-3, with D perhaps TRBD1 (6 bases). Per germline, CDR1 SGDLS and CDR2 YYNGEE. This CDR3 is 17 amino acids long. V lost 0 bases, J lost 0 bases, and 13 bases lay in between. The CDR3: CASSVGGGGSSGNTIYF. CDR3 coding DNA: TGTGCCAGCAGCGTAGGTGGAGGGGGTAGCTCTGGAAACACCATATATTTT.

With regard to this clonotype: Its ends do not fully match the called genes, so a read error is possible. The DNA for the CDR3 is TGCAGTGCTAACAAACGTCAAGGACAGCTTAGCAATCATCCCCAGCATTTT. This gives the protein CSANKRQGQLSNHPQHF. The chain recombines TRBV20-1 with TRBJ1-5; a weak D match, TRBD1 (6 bases). This CDR3 has 17 residues. The germline CDR1 and CDR2 sequences are DFQATT and SNEGSKA (reference sequence).

The chain joins TRBV20-1 to TRBJ2-3; D unresolved. V lost 0 bases and J 2 bases, leaving 12 bases between the germline ends. This CDR3 comprises 15 residues. Germline V gene sequence: CDR1 DFQATT, CDR2 SNEGSKA (reference sequence). Here the CDR3 reads CSARDRERTTDTQYF. The DNA for the CDR3 is TGCAGTGCTAGAGATAGGGAACGGACCACAGATACGCAGTATTTT.